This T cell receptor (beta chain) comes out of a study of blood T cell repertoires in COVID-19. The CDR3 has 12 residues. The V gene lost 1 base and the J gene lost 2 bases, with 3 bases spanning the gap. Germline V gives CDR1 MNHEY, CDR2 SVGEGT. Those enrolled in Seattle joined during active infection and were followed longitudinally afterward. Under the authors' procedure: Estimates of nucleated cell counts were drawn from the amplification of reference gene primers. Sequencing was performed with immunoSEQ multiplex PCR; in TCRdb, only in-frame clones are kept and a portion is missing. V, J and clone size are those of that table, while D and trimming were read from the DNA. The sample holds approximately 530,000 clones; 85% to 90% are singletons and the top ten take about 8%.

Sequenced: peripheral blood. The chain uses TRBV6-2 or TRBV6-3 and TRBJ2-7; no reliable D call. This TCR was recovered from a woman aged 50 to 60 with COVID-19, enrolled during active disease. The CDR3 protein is CASSYFTYEQYF. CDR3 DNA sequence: TGTGCCAGCAGTTACTTCACCTACGAGCAGTACTTC.